What follows are 21 T cell receptor beta chains derived from one specimen sequenced in a study of blood T cells in healthy people across ages. Next came a second PCR, run for about 7 to 12 cycles, which used a sample-barcoded 5' primer along with a J-beta primer mix. One entry per CDR3 protein, called by TCRdb with MiXCR from the 5' RACE reads. The data contain hundreds of thousands of distinct CDR3 sequences, about three fifths of them singletons. Sample: blood. The receptor set was obtained from a man aged 25-45 years in good health.

This clonotype has more than one count but fewer than ten. This sequence joins TRBV20-1 and TRBJ2-1; 13 nucleotides align to TRBD2. V dropped 7 bases and J dropped 10; count of bases not matched to a gene: 10. This CDR3 has 14 amino acids. Germline lookup yields CDR1 DFQATT and CDR2 SNEGSKA (reference sequence). The CDR3 loop reads CSVKGLAGVTEQFF. The CDR3 region has the DNA TGCAGTGTGAAAGGACTAGCGGGAGTTACCGAGCAGTTCTTC.

In its sample, this clonotype was seen many times. The chain carries TRBV5-1 and TRBJ2-1; 10 bases agree with TRBD2. Per the germline V gene, CDR1 is SGHRS and CDR2 is YFSETQ. Trimming took 0 bases from V and 15 from J; bases not matched to a gene: 9. The CDR3 is 14 amino acids. The CDR3 spells CASSLGAGGQVLFF. The CDR3 bases are TGCGCCAGCAGCTTGGGAGCGGGGGGGCAGGTTCTGTTCTTC. The whole variable domain, filled in from reference TRBV5-1 and TRBJ2-1, reads KAGVTQTPRYLIKTRGQQVTLSCSPISGHRSVSWYQQTPGQGLQFLFEYFSETQRNKGNFPGRFSGRQFSNSRSEMNVSTLELGDSALYLCASSLGAGGQVLFFGPGTRLTVL.

The rearrangement joins TRBV4-3 to TRBJ2-2; D remains unclear. Per germline, CDR1 LGHNA and CDR2 YSLEER. This CDR3 has 14 residues. Trimming removed 5 bases from V and 4 bases from J, with 11 bases in between. The CDR3 DNA reads as TGCGCCAGCAGCTTAGTAAGGGTCACCGGGGAGCTGTTTTTT. It translates to CASSLVRVTGELFF.

This sequence joins TRBV27 and TRBJ1-5; a possible D gene is TRBD1 (6 bases). The CDR3 sequence is 16 residues long. Germline CDR1 reads MNHEY; CDR2 reads SMNVEV (reference sequence). V gave up 7 bases and J gave up 2 bases, with 18 bases separating them. The CDR3 sequence: CASILGGGMGNQPQHF. The CDR3 DNA is TGTGCCAGCATCCTAGGGGGGGGTATGGGCAATCAGCCCCAGCATTTT.

V gene TRBV5-1 combines with J gene TRBJ1-4; 7 nucleotides line up with TRBD1. The germline V gene has CDR1 SGHRS and CDR2 YFSETQ. This CDR3 has 15 amino acids. The trim removed 0 bases at V and 5 bases at J, leaving 4 bases unmatched. CDR3 DNA: TGCGCCAGCAGCTTGGTAGGGGGCATCAATGAAAAACTGTTTTTT. Protein product: CASSLVGGINEKLFF. The entire variable domain, with the rest obtained from reference TRBV5-1 and TRBJ1-4, is as follows: KAGVTQTPRYLIKTRGQQVTLSCSPISGHRSVSWYQQTPGQGLQFLFEYFSETQRNKGNFPGRFSGRQFSNSRSEMNVSTLELGDSALYLCASSLVGGINEKLFFGSGTQLSVL.

The chain recombines TRBV6-5 with TRBJ1-2; 8 positions match TRBD1. CDR1 MNHEY and CDR2 SVGAGI come from the germline V gene. The CDR3 has 18 amino acids. With 6 bases clipped from V and 4 bases from J, the junction kept 19 bases outside the gene matches. The CDR3 sequence: CASRYGDYPSGTGYGYTF. The CDR3 coding sequence is TGTGCCAGCAGATATGGTGATTACCCGTCCGGGACAGGCTATGGCTACACCTTC.

The rearrangement links TRBV4-3 to TRBJ2-1; D not resolved. This CDR3 has 14 residues. Germline V CDR1 and CDR2: LGHNA, YSLEER. The V end lost 0 bases, the J end lost 5 bases, and 8 bases lay between the germline ends. In DNA form, the CDR3 reads TGCGCCAGCAGCCAAGATCGGACGGACAATGAGCAGTTCTTC. Protein sequence: CASSQDRTDNEQFF.

The V call is TRBV29-1, the J call TRBJ2-7, with D unresolved. The CDR3 is 13 amino acids. CDR1 and CDR2 (germline): SQVTM, ANQGSEA. The V gene lost 0 bases and the J gene lost 2 bases, with 8 bases spanning the gap. Here the CDR3 DNA reads TGCAGCGTTGAAGATCCGGCCACCTACGAGCAGTACTTC. Its translation: CSVEDPATYEQYF.

V usage is TRBV12-5 and J usage is TRBJ2-5; the D gene is possibly TRBD2 (5 bases). The V gene's germline CDR1 is LGHNT and CDR2 FRNRAP. Trimming took off 1 base at V and 11 bases at J, with 20 bases between the two ends. The CDR3 has 15 amino acids. CDR3 loop: CASGLGANAVWEQYF. The CDR3 DNA sequence: TGTGCTAGTGGTTTGGGTGCAAATGCGGTATGGGAGCAGTACTTC.

J is TRBJ2-7 and V is TRBV9; 10 bases match TRBD1. V was pared by 6 bases and J by 5 bases, with 8 bases of the junction left unmatched. This CDR3 is 14 amino acids long. Germline lookup yields CDR1 SGDLS and CDR2 YYNGEE. CDR3 protein: CASNPWDRGNEQYF. CDR3 sequence (DNA): TGTGCCAGCAACCCCTGGGACAGGGGTAACGAGCAGTACTTC.

This clonotype was observed a handful of times. The chain links TRBV12-3 or TRBV12-4 to TRBJ1-1, with D tentatively TRBD1 (6 bases). Trimming removed 6 bases at V and 3 bases at J, with 11 bases between. This CDR3 is built from 13 residues. Here the CDR3 DNA reads TGTGCCAGCAGCACGTACAGGGACACTGAAGCTTTCTTT. Translation gives CASSTYRDTEAFF.

This clonotype was recorded only once. The chain uses TRBV20-1 and TRBJ2-5; 8 bases match TRBD2. The V segment lost 3 bases and the J segment 1 base; nucleotides outside the gene matches: 7. This CDR3 is built from 15 residues. The germline V gene encodes CDR1 DFQATT and CDR2 SNEGSKA (reference sequence). In nucleotides, the CDR3 is TGCAGTGCTAGCCACAGCGGGAGCTCCCAAGAGACCCAGTACTTC. Encoded protein: CSASHSGSSQETQYF.

The chain recombines TRBV28 with TRBJ2-7; D is perhaps TRBD2 (6 bases). Germline lookup yields CDR1 MDHEN and CDR2 SYDVKM. CDR3 length: 14 residues. V lost 3 bases and J lost 7, with 16 bases in between. The DNA of the CDR3 is TGTGCCAGCAGTTTGGGGAGGATCTACAATGAGCAGTACTTC. Its protein product is CASSLGRIYNEQYF. The full variable domain, with the rest looked up from reference TRBV28 and TRBJ2-7, is DVKVTQSSRYLVKRTGEKVFLECVQDMDHENMFWYRQDPGLGLRLIYFSYDVKMKEKGDIPEGYSVSREKKERFSLILESASTNQTSMYLCASSLGRIYNEQYFGPGTRLTVT.

This clonotype turned up a few times. The gene calls are TRBV12-5 and TRBJ2-3; D call uncertain. The germline V gene has CDR1 LGHNT and CDR2 FRNRAP. CDR3 length: 13 amino acids. Trimming cost V 4 bases and J 5 bases, with 10 bases left between them. CDR3 DNA sequence: TGTGCTAGTGGTTCCTCTGCTGGAGATACGCAGTATTTT. This codes for CASGSSAGDTQYF.

This clonotype was counted a few times. V gene TRBV5-1 combines with J gene TRBJ2-3; TRBD2 matches 8 bases. V lost 3 bases to trimming and J lost 4 bases; unmatched junction nucleotides: 7. CDR1 is SGHRS, CDR2 YFSETQ, per germline. This CDR3 contains 15 residues. CDR3 in amino acids: CASSSAGVGPDTQYF. The CDR3 DNA sequence: TGCGCCAGCAGCTCAGCGGGGGTGGGGCCAGATACGCAGTATTTT.

This clonotype was recorded at least ten times. At one boundary the junction diverges from the germline segment, which might be a read error. The chain links TRBV12-3 or TRBV12-4 to TRBJ2-3; the D gene is possibly TRBD2 (5 bases). The CDR3 covers 14 residues. In DNA form, the CDR3 reads TGTGCCAGCAGTTTCAGAGGGAGAGCAGATGCGCAGTATTTT. Encoded protein: CASSFRGRADAQYF.

The chain couples TRBV6-1 to TRBJ2-1; unclear D gene. Germline V gene data show CDR1 as MNHNS and CDR2 as SASEGT. This CDR3 has 17 residues. V lost 2 bases and J lost 7, with 21 bases in between. The CDR3 DNA is TGTGCCAGCAGTGAATACCCGTCCCACACCTTAATAAATGAGCAGTTCTTC. It specifies CASSEYPSHTLINEQFF.

This chain links TRBV11-3 with TRBJ2-5; possible D gene TRBD2, 6 bases. The CDR3 length is 13 residues. The V and J ends lost 5 bases and 5 bases respectively, with 12 bases between them. Germline lookup yields CDR1 SGHNT and CDR2 YENEEA. For the CDR3, the DNA is TGTGCCAGCAGCCGTTCGGCGGGGGAGACCCAGTACTTC. It codes for CASSRSAGETQYF.

The chain employs TRBV13 and TRBJ2-7; 9 bases fit TRBD1. J gave up 3 bases and V 5 bases, and 14 bases lay outside the gene matches. Germline V lookup: CDR1 PRHDT, CDR2 FYEKMQ (reference sequence). CDR3 length: 17 residues. CDR3 loop: CASSQKGQGWPYYEQYF. CDR3 DNA: TGTGCCAGCAGCCAGAAAGGACAGGGGTGGCCTTACTACGAGCAGTACTTC. Variable domain in full (rest from reference TRBV13 and TRBJ2-7): AAGVIQSPRHLIKEKRETATLKCYPIPRHDTVYWYQQGPGQDPQFLISFYEKMQSDKGSIPDRFSAQQFSDYHSELNMSSLELGDSALYFCASSQKGQGWPYYEQYFGPGTRLTVT.

This clonotype was detected a few times. This sequence joins TRBV28 and TRBJ2-1, with 13 positions matching TRBD2. With 6 bases clipped from V and 2 bases from J, the junction kept 4 bases outside the gene matches. The germline CDR1 and CDR2 sequences are MDHEN and SYDVKM. The CDR3 sequence is 16 residues long. CDR3 protein: CASSRTSGRAYNEQFF. DNA of the CDR3: TGTGCCAGCAGCCGAACTAGCGGGAGGGCCTACAATGAGCAGTTCTTC.

This clonotype has only one observation. The V call is TRBV20-1, the J call TRBJ2-1; either TRBD1 or TRBD2 may supply D (5 bases each). Germline V gene sequence: CDR1 DFQATT, CDR2 SNEGSKA (reference sequence). This CDR3 has 15 amino acids. V was trimmed by 6 bases and J by 0 bases, leaving 15 bases between them. For the CDR3, the DNA is TGCAGTGCCAGCGGCGGACAAAGCTCCTACAATGAGCAGTTCTTC. Translated: CSASGGQSSYNEQFF.